A selection of T cell receptor beta chains follows, all from one sample in a study of Ad26.COV2.S vaccination and SARS-CoV-2 variants. Using immunoSEQ multiplex PCR, the repertoire was profiled, and TCRdb retains in-frame clones only, with some absent. The sample records about 350,000 clones, around 89% being singletons. Here the sequenced sample was peripheral blood, taken in a trial of Ad26.COV2.S vaccine versus placebo. Source of these receptors: a person aged 18-60 years who received the Ad26.COV2.S COVID-19 vaccine or a placebo. Both conserved end residues are trimmed from each CDR3. The order of the fields is CDR3 protein, J gene, V gene.

ASIQRSGVYEQF	TRBJ2-1	TRBV28
ASSPTLGRGLNTEAF	TRBJ1-1	TRBV28
ASSGRNGGSFTLEQY	TRBJ2-7	TRBV25-1
ASIMSGLGSPLH	TRBJ1-6	TRBV6-5
ASSSPGLAGLISYNEQF	TRBJ2-1	TRBV2
ASRGGTEAF	TRBJ1-1	TRBV6-5
ASSLDTEAF	TRBJ1-1	TRBV18
ASSPGGAGGADGYT	TRBJ1-2	TRBV7-2
SAMEAGGLYQPQH	TRBJ1-5	TRBV29-1
ASSSTLGTGDSPLH	TRBJ1-6	TRBV5-1
ASSPRAGGLGGELF	TRBJ2-2	TRBV11-3
ASSQESGAYGYGGYT	TRBJ1-2	TRBV4-3
ASGYRVGVKTEAF	TRBJ1-1	TRBV12-5
ASSPTYRGRQLNNYGYT	TRBJ1-2	TRBV4-2
ASSLGTSNTEAF	TRBJ1-1	TRBV3-1/TRBV3-2
ASSFLPTGSAGYEKLF	TRBJ1-4	TRBV5-1
ASSQDRARTYNEQF	TRBJ2-1	TRBV3-1/TRBV3-2
ASSLANTEAF	TRBJ1-1	TRBV5-1
ASSRQGALQGSYNSPLH	TRBJ1-6	TRBV27
ATSTPRDRSYNEQF	TRBJ2-1	TRBV15
ASKGLAGPLANTGELF	TRBJ2-2	TRBV28
ASSQELADQPQH	TRBJ1-5	TRBV4-2
ASSDSEGGPFYT	TRBJ1-2	TRBV9
ATSDRFGEAYYGYT	TRBJ1-2	TRBV24-1
ASSPRTGSSGANVLT	TRBJ2-6	TRBV7-3
ASSTVNPSKGYT	TRBJ1-2	TRBV19
ASSTTIRGLSEAF	TRBJ1-1	TRBV19
ASRRGGSTDTQY	TRBJ2-3	TRBV3-1/TRBV3-2
AWNQGYYNSPLH	TRBJ1-6	TRBV30
ASSKKWGREQF	TRBJ2-1	TRBV21-1
ASRGAANTGELF	TRBJ2-2	TRBV27
ASSRDSNQPQH	TRBJ1-5	TRBV6-5
ASVRSTVYGYT	TRBJ1-2	TRBV28
AWSASSSNYEQY	TRBJ2-7	TRBV30
ASSEGQAYEQY	TRBJ2-7	TRBV4-2
AISAGGNYNSPLH	TRBJ1-6	TRBV10-3
ASSPQGAVQPQH	TRBJ1-5	TRBV18
ASSLGLMNTEAF	TRBJ1-1	TRBV7-2
ASSRQQDRVVGYT	TRBJ1-2	TRBV4-1
ASSLRGVAF	TRBJ1-1	TRBV7-2
ASSQGSRAGQPQH	TRBJ1-5	TRBV3-1/TRBV3-2
AWARDGNYEQY	TRBJ2-7	TRBV30
ASSPRTSGTRDTQY	TRBJ2-3	TRBV7-9
ASSYDRTNTGELF	TRBJ2-2	TRBV27
ASSEGDSGSQY	TRBJ2-7	TRBV25-1